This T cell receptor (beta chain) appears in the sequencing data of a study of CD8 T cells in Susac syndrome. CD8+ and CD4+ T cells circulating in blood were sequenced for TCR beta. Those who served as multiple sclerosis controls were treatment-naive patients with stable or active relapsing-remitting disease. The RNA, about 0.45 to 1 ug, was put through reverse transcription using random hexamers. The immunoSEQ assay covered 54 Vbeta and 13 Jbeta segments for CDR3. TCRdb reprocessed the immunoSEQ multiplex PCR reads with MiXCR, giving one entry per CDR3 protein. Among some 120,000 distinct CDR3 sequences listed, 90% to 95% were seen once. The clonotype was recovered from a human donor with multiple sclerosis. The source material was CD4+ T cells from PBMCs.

The CDR3 region is CSARLAETQYF. The DNA of the CDR3 is TGCAGTGCTAGGTTGGCGGAGACCCAGTACTTC. This chain uses TRBV20-1 with TRBJ2-5; D uncertain. The CDR3 is made up of 11 amino acids. Trimming pared 3 bases from V and 5 bases from J, leaving 7 bases between. Germline assignment: CDR1 DFQATT and CDR2 SNEGSKA (reference sequence).